The sequence of this T cell receptor beta chain was determined in a study of cytomegalovirus exposure and HLA in healthy donors. Study-wide results and caveats: Among TCR sequences, most were rare, though some public TCRs appeared in many donors. The study listed approximately 160 cytomegalovirus-associated TCR beta chains.

A note on this clone: The antigen remains undetermined.

PCR employed 60 Vbeta and 13 Jbeta primers. Some clones are missing from TCRdb's copy, which holds only in-frame ones; the method was immunoSEQ multiplex PCR. The sample yields 180,000 or so clones, 75% seen once. CDR1 is SGHDN, CDR2 FVKESK, per germline. The V segment lost 2 bases and the J segment 4 bases; nucleotides outside the gene matches: 3. The CDR3 extends over 16 amino acids. The sample consisted of PBMCs. J is TRBJ2-7 and V is TRBV14; 15 bases are a match to TRBD2. This clonotype was sampled from a woman between 40 and 50 years old in good health and CMV-seropositive. The CDR3 DNA follows: TGTGCCAGCAGCCAACCGGGACTAGCGGGAGGTTACGAGCAGTACTTC. Translation: CASSQPGLAGGYEQYF.